This TCR beta chain was identified in a study of blood T cell repertoires in COVID-19. The CDR3 consists of 13 residues. With 4 bases removed from V and 5 bases from J, the gap between germline ends came to 11 bases. CDR1 and CDR2 (germline): SGHDT, YYEEEE. Source study methods: Amplification from reference gene primers served as the basis for estimated nucleated cell counts. TCRdb's copy holds only in-frame clones and misses some; the assay was immunoSEQ multiplex PCR. The V and J calls and clone size were taken over from that table, and D and trimming were inferred from the DNA. The sample has about 120,000 clones, 85% seen once; the top ten hold 20% to 30%.

The chain couples TRBV5-6 to TRBJ2-3; tentatively, D is TRBD2 (5 bases). The specimen was peripheral blood. This clonotype originated in a woman of 80 years or more with acute or convalescent COVID-19. The CDR3 DNA reads as TGTGCCAGCAGCCTTAGGGAGAGAGATACGCAGTATTTT. This encodes CASSLRERDTQYF.